The T cell receptor beta chain described here comes from a study of response to subunit inactivated influenza vaccine. Study-level results: The authors suggested that few new T cells are recruited per seasonal influenza vaccination.

This CDR3 is 17 amino acids long. J lost 2 bases, V lost 3 bases, and 9 bases had no gene match. CDR1 is SGHVS, CDR2 FQNEAQ, per germline. Each CDR3 protein gets one entry after TCRdb re-called the RT-PCR reads with MiXCR. The sample records hundreds of thousands of distinct CDR3 sequences, about 15% being singletons. This clonotype was counted only a few times. Its target is unknown. V gene TRBV7-8 combines with J gene TRBJ2-5, with 10 bases fitting TRBD2. Sequenced here: PBMCs from blood, sampled 14 days before vaccination. The sequence was collected from a man aged 45 to 65 who received an inactivated influenza vaccine. CDR3 residues: CASSFSPAGGGQETQYF. The CDR3 region has the DNA TGTGCCAGCAGCTTTTCGCCAGCGGGAGGGGGTCAAGAGACCCAGTACTTC.